These T cell receptor beta chains were read from a single sample in a study of shared clonotypes between healthy human individuals. This table comes from immunoSEQ multiplex PCR, and its TCRdb copy is limited to in-frame clones, with some not included. The sample holds about 490,000 clones, approximately 81% seen once. The source material was PBMCs. The receptors stem from a woman aged 40 to 49 in good health. Some clones in this sample may be carry-over from other donors' samples. Each CDR3 is given with its conserved first and last residue. Fields, in order: V gene, J gene, clone size, D gene, CDR3 protein, CDR3 DNA. D genes are given only for firm matches. Part of the rows lack a size; the others show once, few, many or a class for expanded clones.

v_call: TRBV5-4; j_call: TRBJ2-7; clone_size: .; d_call: .; cdr3_aa: CASSLGAGLGEQYF; cdr3_nt: TGTGCCAGCAGCTTGGGGGCAGGGTTGGGCGAGCAGTACTTC
v_call: TRBV29-1; j_call: TRBJ1-2; clone_size: .; d_call: .; cdr3_aa: CSVDGANYGYTF; cdr3_nt: TGCAGCGTTGACGGAGCTAACTATGGCTACACCTTC
v_call: TRBV16; j_call: TRBJ1-1; clone_size: few; d_call: .; cdr3_aa: CASSHSGRTEAFF; cdr3_nt: TGTGCCAGCAGCCATAGCGGGCGCACTGAAGCTTTCTTT
v_call: TRBV5-4; j_call: TRBJ2-1; clone_size: .; d_call: .; cdr3_aa: CASSVGSGLSYNEQFF; cdr3_nt: TGTGCCAGCAGCGTGGGCTCGGGACTCAGCTACAATGAGCAGTTCTTC
v_call: TRBV7-9; j_call: TRBJ2-1; clone_size: few; d_call: TRBD1; cdr3_aa: CASSLGVTGVGDEQFF; cdr3_nt: TGTGCCAGCAGCTTAGGTGTCACAGGGGTTGGGGATGAGCAGTTCTTC
v_call: TRBV6-6; j_call: TRBJ1-5; clone_size: .; d_call: .; cdr3_aa: CASRTLDRNQPQHF; cdr3_nt: TGTGCCAGCAGAACGTTGGACAGAAATCAGCCCCAGCATTTT
v_call: TRBV28; j_call: TRBJ2-3; clone_size: .; d_call: .; cdr3_aa: CASSSSPDTQYF; cdr3_nt: TGTGCCAGCAGCAGTTCCCCAGATACGCAGTATTTT
v_call: TRBV7-9; j_call: TRBJ2-2; clone_size: .; d_call: TRBD2; cdr3_aa: CGIAGANTGELFF; cdr3_nt: TGTGGGATAGCGGGGGCGAACACCGGGGAGCTGTTTTTT
v_call: TRBV7-3; j_call: TRBJ2-3; clone_size: .; d_call: .; cdr3_aa: CASSLSPSTDTQYF; cdr3_nt: TGTGCCAGCAGCTTAAGCCCAAGCACAGATACGCAGTATTTT
v_call: TRBV5-6; j_call: TRBJ2-3; clone_size: .; d_call: .; cdr3_aa: CASSLGPSSTDTQYF; cdr3_nt: TGTGCCAGCAGCTTGGGCCCTTCTAGCACAGATACGCAGTATTTT
v_call: TRBV27; j_call: TRBJ2-1; clone_size: .; d_call: .; cdr3_aa: CASSFGAGSRDEQFF; cdr3_nt: TGTGCCAGCAGTTTCGGGGCAGGGTCCAGGGATGAGCAGTTCTTC
v_call: TRBV7-9; j_call: TRBJ2-3; clone_size: few; d_call: TRBD2; cdr3_aa: CASSLEGSGRGFRTQYF; cdr3_nt: TGTGCCAGCAGCTTAGAGGGGAGCGGGAGGGGCTTTCGGACGCAGTATTTT
v_call: TRBV11-2; j_call: TRBJ1-1; clone_size: .; d_call: .; cdr3_aa: CASSLVSGNTEAFF; cdr3_nt: TGTGCCAGCAGCTTAGTGTCAGGGAACACTGAAGCTTTCTTT
v_call: TRBV5-1; j_call: TRBJ2-7; clone_size: .; d_call: .; cdr3_aa: CASSLTGPIPYEQYF; cdr3_nt: TGCGCCAGCAGCTTGACCGGACCGATACCCTACGAGCAGTACTTC
v_call: TRBV18; j_call: TRBJ2-6; clone_size: .; d_call: .; cdr3_aa: CASSPPSGYPSGANVLTF; cdr3_nt: TGTGCCAGCTCACCACCGTCCGGGTATCCCTCTGGGGCCAACGTCCTGACTTTC
v_call: TRBV7-3; j_call: TRBJ2-1; clone_size: .; d_call: .; cdr3_aa: CASSLNPGSSYNEQFF; cdr3_nt: TGTGCCAGCAGCTTAAATCCCGGGAGCTCCTACAATGAGCAGTTCTTC
v_call: TRBV5-4; j_call: TRBJ1-1; clone_size: .; d_call: .; cdr3_aa: CASSLELMNTEAFF; cdr3_nt: TGTGCCAGCAGCTTGGAGCTCATGAACACTGAAGCTTTCTTT
v_call: TRBV30; j_call: TRBJ1-1; clone_size: once; d_call: .; cdr3_aa: CAWNDLRSEAFF; cdr3_nt: TGTGCCTGGAATGACCTACGGTCTGAAGCTTTCTTT
v_call: TRBV2; j_call: TRBJ2-1; clone_size: .; d_call: .; cdr3_aa: CASSEWQGGNEQFF; cdr3_nt: TGTGCCAGCAGTGAGTGGCAAGGCGGCAATGAGCAGTTCTTC
v_call: TRBV7-9; j_call: TRBJ2-7; clone_size: .; d_call: TRBD2; cdr3_aa: CASSVSGSYEQYF; cdr3_nt: TGTGCCAGCAGCGTTAGCGGGAGCTACGAGCAGTACTTC
v_call: TRBV1; j_call: TRBJ2-3; clone_size: .; d_call: .; cdr3_aa: CTSSHDPPDTQYF; cdr3_nt: TGCACCAGCAGCCATGACCCACCAGATACGCAGTATTTT
v_call: TRBV2; j_call: TRBJ1-3; clone_size: .; d_call: TRBD1; cdr3_aa: CASSDPGQGTPGNTIYF; cdr3_nt: TGTGCCAGCAGTGACCCGGGACAGGGGACTCCTGGAAACACCATATATTTT